This T cell receptor (beta chain) was sequenced in a study of metastatic and nonmetastatic thyroid tumors. This clone came up a few times. No patient received treatment before thyroid surgery. The CDR3 extends over 15 amino acids. The germline gives CDR1 DFQATT, CDR2 SNEGSKA (reference sequence). J gave up 4 bases and V 0 bases, and 8 bases lay outside the gene matches. Using MiXCR, TCRdb reanalyzed the PCR reads. This table holds over 9,000 clones, about 27% found once. The sequence came from a male donor with papillary thyroid cancer or a benign thyroid nodule (not recorded which). Some clones in this sample may be carry-over from other donors' samples. Sample: adjacent normal tissue. This chain links TRBV20-1 with TRBJ2-5; 7 bases are shared with TRBD1. CDR3 amino acids: CSARDSTGLGETQYF. For the CDR3, the DNA is TGCAGTGCTAGAGATTCGACAGGGTTGGGAGAGACCCAGTACTTC.